Presented here are 22 T cell receptor beta chains from one specimen sequenced in a study of cytomegalovirus exposure and HLA in healthy donors. Use of 60 Vbeta and 13 Jbeta primers characterized the PCR. Libraries were prepared by immunoSEQ multiplex PCR; TCRdb keeps only in-frame clonotypes and omits some of them. The data hold roughly 230,000 clones, with roughly 84% observed a single time. The specimen sequenced was PBMCs. Receptor source: a girl under 10 years old in good health and CMV-seronegative.

This chain uses TRBV5-4 with TRBJ1-5; D is unclear. Germline V gene sequence: CDR1 SGHNT, CDR2 YYREEE (reference sequence). Trimming stripped 1 base from V and 5 bases from J, with 4 bases between. The CDR3 runs to 12 residues. The CDR3 protein is CASSLPDQPQHF. CDR3 DNA sequence: TGTGCCAGCAGCTTGCCTGATCAGCCCCAGCATTTT.

The CDR3 sequence is CASSAGQGTYNEQFF. In nucleotides, the CDR3 is TGCGCCAGCAGCGCGGGACAGGGGACATACAATGAGCAGTTCTTC. This sequence joins TRBV5-1 and TRBJ2-1; TRBD1 aligns across 10 bases. The J segment lost 4 bases and the V segment lost 4 bases, leaving 5 bases of the junction unmatched. The CDR3 consists of 15 residues. Germline V lookup: CDR1 SGHRS, CDR2 YFSETQ.

The V and J genes are TRBV18 and TRBJ2-7; 9 bases match TRBD2. Looked up from germline, CDR1 is KGHSH and CDR2 is LQKENI. This CDR3 is 17 amino acids long. Germline trimming cut 3 bases from V and 0 bases from J; bases unmatched to any gene: 9. Written as DNA, the CDR3 is TGTGCCAGCTCACCCCAAGGACTAGCGAGGAGCTCCTACGAGCAGTACTTC. As protein: CASSPQGLARSSYEQYF.

J is TRBJ2-2 and V is TRBV18; D is possibly TRBD2 (5 bases). Germline V gene lookup returns CDR1 KGHSH and CDR2 LQKENI. Trimming stripped 3 bases from V and 3 bases from J, with 11 bases between. This CDR3 comprises 15 residues. This chain's CDR3 is CASSPVLEDTGELFF. As DNA, the CDR3 is TGTGCCAGCTCACCCGTTCTGGAGGACACCGGGGAGCTGTTTTTT.

About this clone itself: One end of the junction varies from germline; a read error may be responsible. Other DNA sequences in this specimen translate into the identical CDR3. V usage is TRBV6-5 and J usage is TRBJ2-2; a possible D gene is TRBD2 (5 bases). Germline CDR1 MNHEY, CDR2 SVGAGI. The CDR3 contains 16 residues. The CDR3 loop reads CASSFRVIKRTGELFF. The CDR3 nucleotides are TGTGCCAGCAGTTTCCGGGTAATAAAGCGTACCGGGGAGCTATTTTTT.

This clone was observed a handful of times. Its ends do not fully match the called genes, so a read error is possible. This chain uses TRBV7-9 with TRBJ1-2; weak D call: TRBD1 (6 bases). Germline V lookup: CDR1 SEHNR, CDR2 FQNEAQ (reference sequence). The CDR3 has 12 amino acids. CDR3 DNA: TGTTCCAGCAGCTTAGTAAAGGGGGGGGACACCTTC. Translating it yields CSSSLVKGGDTF.

V usage is TRBV6-1 and J usage is TRBJ2-3; 9 bases match TRBD1. Germline trimming cut 5 bases from V and 7 bases from J; bases unmatched to any gene: 10. The germline gives CDR1 MNHNS, CDR2 SASEGT. This CDR3 is 15 amino acids long. The CDR3 DNA follows: TGTGCCAGCAGTAAACCCGGGACAGGGAGTAATACGCAGTATTTT. Residues: CASSKPGTGSNTQYF.

The V and J genes are TRBV30 and TRBJ1-1; D possibly corresponds to TRBD1 (6 bases). This CDR3 contains 16 residues. The germline CDR1 and CDR2 sequences are GTSNPN and SVGIG (reference sequence). V lost 5 bases to trimming and J lost 0 bases, with 19 bases between them. Here the CDR3 DNA reads TGTGCCTGGGAAAAAACAGGGTTCGGCATGAACACTGAAGCTTTCTTT. Residues: CAWEKTGFGMNTEAFF. Filled out from reference TRBV30 and TRBJ1-1, the complete variable domain reads SQTIHQWPATLVQPVGSPLSLECTVEGTSNPNLYWYRQAAGRGLQLLFYSVGIGQISSEVPQNLSASRPQDRQFILSSKKLLLSDSGFYLCAWEKTGFGMNTEAFFGQGTRLTVV.

The gene calls are TRBV7-9 and TRBJ1-5; no reliable D call. Per germline, CDR1 SEHNR and CDR2 FQNEAQ (reference sequence). Trimming removed 3 bases from V and 6 bases from J, with 6 bases in between. The CDR3 sequence is 12 residues long. This CDR3 is CASSFTSQPQHF. DNA of the CDR3: TGTGCCAGCAGCTTTACTAGTCAGCCCCAGCATTTT.

V usage is TRBV2 and J usage is TRBJ2-7; 8 nucleotides match TRBD2. Per germline, CDR1 SNHLY and CDR2 FYNNEI. The CDR3 totals 15 residues. V was clipped by 0 bases and J by 6 bases; unmatched bases: 7. In DNA, the CDR3 is TGTGCCAGCAGTGAAGCGGCGGGACTAGTGATCGAGCAGTACTTC. Translating it yields CASSEAAGLVIEQYF.

The rearrangement uses TRBV6-5 and TRBJ1-6; D unclear. The CDR3 is 12 residues long. Germline loops: CDR1 MNHEY, CDR2 SVGAGI. The germline V and J ends were trimmed by 6 bases and 9 bases, with 9 bases remaining between them. The CDR3 bases are TGTGCCAGCAGCCTCTCCAGTTCACCCCTCCACTTT. Its translation: CASSLSSSPLHF.

The J gene is TRBJ1-3, the V gene TRBV5-1; TRBD1 is a possible D gene (5 bases). With 5 bases removed from V and 4 bases from J, the gap between germline ends came to 10 bases. Germline V CDR1 and CDR2: SGHRS, YFSETQ. The CDR3 runs 13 residues. The CDR3 here is CASRRGGGNTIYF. The CDR3 DNA follows: TGCGCCAGCAGGCGGGGCGGCGGAAACACCATATATTTT.

CDR3 region: CASSSPGQNYGYTF. Written as DNA, the CDR3 is TGTGCCAGTAGTTCCCCGGGACAGAACTATGGCTACACCTTC. V gene TRBV19 combines with J gene TRBJ1-2; 7 bases agree with TRBD1. Germline loops: CDR1 LNHDA, CDR2 SQIVND (reference sequence). The CDR3 totals 14 residues. Losses at the gene ends were 5 bases for V and 2 bases for J; bases not matched to a gene: 5.

The J gene is TRBJ2-7, the V gene TRBV30, with D uncertain. V lost 4 bases, J lost 2 bases, and 12 bases lay in between. The germline CDR1 and CDR2 sequences are GTSNPN and SVGIG (reference sequence). CDR3 length: 13 amino acids. Here the CDR3 DNA reads TGTGCCTGGACCAGGCAGTCGACCTACGAGCAGTACTTC. As protein: CAWTRQSTYEQYF.

This chain connects TRBV20-1 to TRBJ1-4; D perhaps matches TRBD1 (5 bases). Per germline, CDR1 DFQATT and CDR2 SNEGSKA (reference sequence). This CDR3 is built from 10 residues. Trimming pared 6 bases from V and 11 bases from J, leaving 10 bases between. The CDR3 bases are TGCAGTGCGGCGGGGGGTAAACTGTTTTTT. Its translation: CSAAGGKLFF.

This clone occurred a few times. V usage is TRBV30 and J usage is TRBJ1-1, with a tentative D call TRBD1 (5 bases). V shed 8 bases and J shed 0 bases, with 22 bases lying between them. Germline CDR1 GTSNPN, CDR2 SVGIG (reference sequence). The CDR3 has 16 amino acids. The CDR3 DNA sequence: TGTGCCCGGCAACTAGCGGGGGTAAGGATGAACACTGAAGCTTTCTTT. Its protein is CARQLAGVRMNTEAFF.

The J gene is TRBJ1-5, the V gene TRBV7-9; TRBD1 matches at 9 bases. The CDR3 runs to 15 residues. Trimming cost V 4 bases and J 7 bases; bases outside gene matches: 8. Germline V gene lookup returns CDR1 SEHNR and CDR2 FQNEAQ (reference sequence). CDR3 in amino acids: CASSCSGTGCQPQHF. The CDR3 DNA sequence: TGTGCCAGCAGCTGTTCCGGGACAGGGTGCCAGCCCCAGCATTTT.

The rearrangement uses TRBV27 and TRBJ1-2; D is unclear. Germline lookup yields CDR1 MNHEY and CDR2 SMNVEV (reference sequence). The CDR3 contains 13 residues. The V end lost 3 bases, the J end lost 0 bases, and 5 bases lay between the germline ends. Here the CDR3 reads CASSFFSNYGYTF. DNA of the CDR3: TGTGCCAGCAGTTTTTTCTCTAACTATGGCTACACCTTC.

The rearrangement uses TRBV7-9 and TRBJ1-4; no clear D gene. Germline assignment: CDR1 SEHNR and CDR2 FQNEAQ (reference sequence). The CDR3 totals 12 residues. Trimming cost V 5 bases and J 5 bases, with 6 bases left between them. The CDR3 spells CASSPGNEKLFF. CDR3 DNA sequence: TGTGCCAGCAGCCCGGGAAATGAAAAACTGTTTTTT.

V gene TRBV18 combines with J gene TRBJ2-3, with D perhaps matching TRBD1 (5 bases). V lost 1 base and J lost 4, with 15 bases in between. CDR1 KGHSH and CDR2 LQKENI come from the germline V gene. The CDR3 is made up of 16 amino acids. The CDR3 here is CASSPQGIRGADTQYF. CDR3 bases: TGTGCCAGCTCACCACAGGGGATAAGAGGAGCAGATACGCAGTATTTT.

The rearrangement joins TRBV11-2 to TRBJ2-3; weak D call: TRBD2 (6 bases). Germline values: CDR1 SGHAT, CDR2 FQNNGV. This CDR3 contains 16 residues. The germline V and J ends were trimmed by 1 base and 1 base, with 12 bases remaining between them. The CDR3 is CASSLGRRGRTDTQYF. CDR3 nucleotide sequence: TGTGCCAGCAGCTTAGGAAGGCGGGGTCGCACAGATACGCAGTATTTT.

The CDR3 here is CASSVDRGGASGRETQYF. The DNA for the CDR3 is TGTGCCAGCAGCGTAGATCGAGGTGGGGCTAGCGGGAGGGAGACCCAGTACTTC. The chain has TRBV9 and TRBJ2-5; 11 nucleotides agree with TRBD2. V lost 0 bases and J lost 5; bases outside the gene matches: 12. Germline V gives CDR1 SGDLS, CDR2 YYNGEE. This CDR3 is built from 18 residues.